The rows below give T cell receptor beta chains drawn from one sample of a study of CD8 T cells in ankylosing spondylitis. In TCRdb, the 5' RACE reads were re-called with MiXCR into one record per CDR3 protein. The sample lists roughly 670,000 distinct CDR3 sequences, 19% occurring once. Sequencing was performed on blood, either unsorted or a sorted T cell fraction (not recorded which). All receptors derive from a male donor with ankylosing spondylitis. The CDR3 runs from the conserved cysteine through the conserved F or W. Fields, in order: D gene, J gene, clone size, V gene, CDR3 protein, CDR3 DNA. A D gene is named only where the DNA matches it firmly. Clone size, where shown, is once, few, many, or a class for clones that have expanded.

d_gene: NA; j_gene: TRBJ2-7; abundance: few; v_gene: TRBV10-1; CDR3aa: CASSDRYRDDEQYF; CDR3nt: TGCGCCAGCAGTGATAGGTACAGGGACGACGAGCAGTACTTC
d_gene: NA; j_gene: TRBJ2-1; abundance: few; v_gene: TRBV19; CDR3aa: CASSIYSGNEQFF; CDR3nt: TGTGCCAGTAGTATATATTCGGGCAATGAGCAGTTCTTC
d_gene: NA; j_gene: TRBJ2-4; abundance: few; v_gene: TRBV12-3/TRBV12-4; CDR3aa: CASGPGGLKGIQYF; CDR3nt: TGTGCCAGCGGCCCCGGGGGGCTAAAGGGCATTCAGTACTTC
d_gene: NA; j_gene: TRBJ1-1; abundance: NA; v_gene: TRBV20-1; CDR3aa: CSASSGLNTEAFF; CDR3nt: TGCAGTGCTAGTTCAGGTCTAAACACTGAAGCTTTCTTT
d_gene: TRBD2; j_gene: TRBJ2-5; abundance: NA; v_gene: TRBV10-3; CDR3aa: CAISALAGDQETQYF; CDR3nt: TGTGCCATCAGTGCCCTAGCGGGCGACCAAGAGACCCAGTACTTC
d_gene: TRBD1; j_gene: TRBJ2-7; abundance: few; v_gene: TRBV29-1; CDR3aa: CSVPGGGTGVVYEQYF; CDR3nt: TGCAGCGTTCCAGGGGGGGGGACAGGGGTGGTCTACGAGCAGTACTTC
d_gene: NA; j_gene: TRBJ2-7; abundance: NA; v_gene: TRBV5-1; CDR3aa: CASRPGQLAEQYF; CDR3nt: TGCGCCAGCAGACCAGGACAGCTTGCCGAGCAGTACTTC
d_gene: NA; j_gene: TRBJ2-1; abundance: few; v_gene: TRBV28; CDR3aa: CASSGALWDNEQFF; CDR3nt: TGTGCCAGCAGCGGGGCCCTCTGGGACAATGAGCAGTTCTTC
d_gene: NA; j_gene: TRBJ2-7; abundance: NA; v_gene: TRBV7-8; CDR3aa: CASSYLTGTSYEQYF; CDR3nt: TGTGCCAGCAGCTACCTGACGGGCACCTCCTACGAGCAGTACTTC
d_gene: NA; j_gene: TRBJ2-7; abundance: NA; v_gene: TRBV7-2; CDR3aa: CASTHGSVEPYEQYF; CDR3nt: TGTGCCAGCACACACGGTAGTGTGGAGCCCTACGAGCAGTACTTC
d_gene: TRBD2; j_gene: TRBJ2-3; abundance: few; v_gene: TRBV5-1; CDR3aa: CASSSTTSGKGTDTQYF; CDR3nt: TGCGCCAGCAGCTCTACGACTAGCGGGAAGGGCACAGATACGCAGTATTTT
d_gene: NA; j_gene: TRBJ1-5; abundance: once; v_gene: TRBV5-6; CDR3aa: CASSRGGEHQPQHF; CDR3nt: TGTGCCAGCAGCCGGGGGGGGGAACATCAGCCCCAGCATTTT
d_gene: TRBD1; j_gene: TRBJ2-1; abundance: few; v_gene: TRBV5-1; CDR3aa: CASSYAGTGIGNEQFF; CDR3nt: TGCGCCAGCAGCTATGCCGGGACAGGGATAGGCAATGAGCAGTTCTTC
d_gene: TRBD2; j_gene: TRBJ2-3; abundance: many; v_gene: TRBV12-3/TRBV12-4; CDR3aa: CASSLGTRGTDTQYF; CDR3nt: TGTGCCAGCAGTTTGGGGACTAGGGGCACAGATACGCAGTATTTT
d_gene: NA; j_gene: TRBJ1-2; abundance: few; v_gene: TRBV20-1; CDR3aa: CSAVRQAYGYTF; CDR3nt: TGCAGTGCTGTCCGACAGGCGTATGGCTACACCTTC
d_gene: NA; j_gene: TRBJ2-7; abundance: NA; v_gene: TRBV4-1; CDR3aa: CASSPGVLYEQYF; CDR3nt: TGCGCCAGCAGCCCCGGGGTCCTCTACGAGCAGTACTTC
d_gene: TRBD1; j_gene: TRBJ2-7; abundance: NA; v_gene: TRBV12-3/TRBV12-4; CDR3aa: CASSPSVRGYEQYF; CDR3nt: TGTGCCAGCAGTCCGAGTGTCAGGGGGTACGAGCAGTACTTC
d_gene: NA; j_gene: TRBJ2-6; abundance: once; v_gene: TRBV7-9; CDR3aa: CATGPVLGANVLTF; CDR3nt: TGTGCCACGGGTCCCGTATTGGGGGCCAACGTCCTGACTTTC
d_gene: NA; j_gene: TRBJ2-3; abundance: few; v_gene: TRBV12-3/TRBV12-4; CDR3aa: CASSLRGQTDTQYF; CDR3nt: TGTGCCAGCAGTTTAAGGGGTCAGACAGATACGCAGTATTTT
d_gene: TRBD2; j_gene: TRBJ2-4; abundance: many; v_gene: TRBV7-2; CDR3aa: CASSLSGVLAKNIQYF; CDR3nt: TGTGCCAGCAGCTTGAGCGGGGTTCTAGCCAAAAACATTCAGTACTTC
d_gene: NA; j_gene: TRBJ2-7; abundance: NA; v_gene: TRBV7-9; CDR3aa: CASSQTGLGEYEQYF; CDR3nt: TGTGCCAGCAGCCAAACGGGGTTGGGGGAGTACGAGCAGTACTTC
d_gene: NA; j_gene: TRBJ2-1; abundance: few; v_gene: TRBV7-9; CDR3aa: CASSSAENNEQFF; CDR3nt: TGTGCCAGCAGCTCAGCAGAAAACAATGAGCAGTTCTTC
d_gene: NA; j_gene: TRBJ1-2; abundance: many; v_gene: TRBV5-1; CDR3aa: CASSLGGNDYGYTF; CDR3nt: TGCGCCAGCAGCTTGGGAGGGAACGATTATGGCTACACCTTC
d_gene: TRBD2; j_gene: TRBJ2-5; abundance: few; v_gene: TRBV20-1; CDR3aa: CSAREGPSGGPVTKRAQYF; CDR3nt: TGCAGTGCTAGAGAAGGTCCTAGCGGGGGCCCGGTTACCAAAAGGGCCCAGTACTTC
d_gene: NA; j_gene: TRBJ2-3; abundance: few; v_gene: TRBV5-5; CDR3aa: CASSSIRGTTTDTQYF; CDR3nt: TGTGCCAGCAGCTCTATTAGGGGGACTACCACAGATACGCAGTATTTT
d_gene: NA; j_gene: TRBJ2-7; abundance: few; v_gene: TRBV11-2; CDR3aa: CASSPHLTDEGTKTYEQYF; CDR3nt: TGTGCCAGCAGCCCACACCTGACAGACGAGGGGACCAAAACCTACGAGCAGTACTTC
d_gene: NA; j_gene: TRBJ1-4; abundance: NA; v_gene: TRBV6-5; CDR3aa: CASSYSPPNGEKLFF; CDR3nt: TGTGCCAGCAGTTACTCGCCCCCGAATGGGGAAAAACTGTTTTTT
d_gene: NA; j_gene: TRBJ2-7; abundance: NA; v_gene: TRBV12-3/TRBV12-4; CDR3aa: CASRGDNYEQYF; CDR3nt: TGTGCCAGCAGGGGCGACAACTACGAGCAGTACTTC
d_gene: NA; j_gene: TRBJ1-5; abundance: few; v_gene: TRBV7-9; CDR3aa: CASSLEEYQPQHF; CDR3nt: TGTGCCAGCAGCTTAGAGGAGTATCAGCCCCAGCATTTT
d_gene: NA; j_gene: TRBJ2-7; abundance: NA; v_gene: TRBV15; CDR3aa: CATSREVVGDYEQYF; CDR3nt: TGTGCCACCAGCAGAGAGGTGGTGGGGGACTACGAGCAGTACTTC
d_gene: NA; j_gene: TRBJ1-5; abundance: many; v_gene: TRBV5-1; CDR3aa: CASSYGDGNQPQHF; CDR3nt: TGCGCCAGCAGCTACGGGGACGGCAATCAGCCCCAGCATTTT
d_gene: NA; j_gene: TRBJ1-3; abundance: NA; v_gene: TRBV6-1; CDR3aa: CASRETLWGGNTIYF; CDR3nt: TGTGCCAGCAGAGAAACTCTTTGGGGGGGAAACACCATATATTTT
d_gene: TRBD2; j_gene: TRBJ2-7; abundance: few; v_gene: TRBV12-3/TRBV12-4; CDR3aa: CASGPGGNTYEQYF; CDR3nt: TGTGCCAGCGGCCCGGGGGGAAATACCTACGAGCAGTACTTC
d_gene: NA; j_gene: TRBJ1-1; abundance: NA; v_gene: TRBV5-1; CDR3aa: CASSDTQGGAEAFF; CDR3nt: TGCGCCAGCAGCGATACACAGGGTGGGGCTGAAGCTTTCTTT
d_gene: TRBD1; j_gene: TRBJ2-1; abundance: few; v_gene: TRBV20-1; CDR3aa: CSVPDRGNEQFF; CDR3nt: TGCAGTGTTCCGGACAGGGGGAATGAGCAGTTCTTC
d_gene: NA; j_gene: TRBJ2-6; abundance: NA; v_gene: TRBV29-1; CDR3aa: CSVSGTGSGANVLTF; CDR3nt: TGCAGCGTGTCCGGGACTGGCTCTGGGGCCAACGTCCTGACTTTC
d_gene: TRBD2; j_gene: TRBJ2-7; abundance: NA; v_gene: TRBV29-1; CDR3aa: CSVEATSGRAYEQYF; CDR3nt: TGCAGCGTTGAAGCGACAAGCGGGAGGGCCTACGAGCAGTACTTC